The clone carrying this TCR beta chain was observed a single time. Its antigen is not identified. One junction end does not reproduce the germline sequence, and a read error may be involved. Germline CDR1 reads SSHAT; CDR2 reads FNYEAQ (reference sequence). The CDR3 has 14 amino acids. The source of the sample is a study of cytomegalovirus exposure and HLA in healthy donors. Study observations and caveats: Using a false discovery rate of 0.05, a later analysis showed that 16,951 TCR beta sequences were associated with HLA alleles. The authors later found most CMV-associated TCR beta chains appeared HLA-restricted. Specificity for CMV antigens was confirmed in vitro for a few of the CMV-associated chains.

Amplification used 60 Vbeta primers and 13 Jbeta primers. Sequencing was performed with immunoSEQ multiplex PCR; in TCRdb, only in-frame clones are kept and a portion is missing. The sample holds 100,000 or so clones, around 76% seen once. The specimen sequenced was PBMCs. The chain employs TRBV7-7 and TRBJ2-5; tentative D call: TRBD2 (6 bases). The DNA end is more similar to TRBJ2-7, so the J call may be wrong. This receptor was identified in a man aged 40-50 years in good health and CMV-seropositive. In nucleotides, the CDR3 is TGTGCTAGCAGCCGCGCCGGGGGATCCTACGAGCAGTACTTC. This encodes CASSRAGGSYEQYF.